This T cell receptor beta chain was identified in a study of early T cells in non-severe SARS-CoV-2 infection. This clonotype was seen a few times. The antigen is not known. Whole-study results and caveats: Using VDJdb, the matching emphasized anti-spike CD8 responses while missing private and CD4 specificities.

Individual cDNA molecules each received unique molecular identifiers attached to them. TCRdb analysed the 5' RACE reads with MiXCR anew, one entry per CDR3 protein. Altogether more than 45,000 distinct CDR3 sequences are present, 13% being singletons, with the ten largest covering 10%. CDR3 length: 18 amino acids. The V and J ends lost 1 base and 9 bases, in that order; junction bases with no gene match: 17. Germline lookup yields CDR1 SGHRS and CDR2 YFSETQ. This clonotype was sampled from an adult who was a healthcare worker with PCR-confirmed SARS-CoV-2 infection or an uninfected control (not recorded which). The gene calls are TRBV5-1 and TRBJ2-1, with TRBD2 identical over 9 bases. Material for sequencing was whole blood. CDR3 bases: TGCGCCAGCAGCTTGTACCCCCCCGATAGCGGGAGTAGTCCTGAGCAGTTCTTC. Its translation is CASSLYPPDSGSSPEQFF.